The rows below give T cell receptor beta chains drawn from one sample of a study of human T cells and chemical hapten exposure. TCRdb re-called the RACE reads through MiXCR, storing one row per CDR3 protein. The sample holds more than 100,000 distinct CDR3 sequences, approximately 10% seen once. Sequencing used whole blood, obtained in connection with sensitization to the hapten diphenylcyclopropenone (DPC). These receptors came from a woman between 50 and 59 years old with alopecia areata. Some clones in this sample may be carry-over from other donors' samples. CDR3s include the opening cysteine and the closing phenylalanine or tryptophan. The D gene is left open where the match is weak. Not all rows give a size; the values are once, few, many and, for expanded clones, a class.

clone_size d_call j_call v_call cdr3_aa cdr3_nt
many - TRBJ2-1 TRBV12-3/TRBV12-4 CASSVGTVYNEQFF TGTGCCAGCAGTGTCGGGACGGTCTACAATGAGCAGTTCTTC
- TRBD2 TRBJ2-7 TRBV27 CACAAGGSYEQYF TGTGCCTGCGCCGCGGGAGGCTCCTACGAGCAGTACTTC
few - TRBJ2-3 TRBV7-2 CASSLAGVGTDTQYF TGTGCCAGCAGCTTAGCAGGGGTAGGCACAGATACGCAGTATTTT
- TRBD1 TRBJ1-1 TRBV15 CATSVHRGPNTEAFF TGTGCCACCAGCGTCCACAGGGGGCCAAACACTGAAGCTTTCTTT
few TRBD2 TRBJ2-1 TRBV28 CASSSSSGSAYNEQFF TGTGCCAGCAGTTCCTCTAGCGGGAGCGCCTACAATGAGCAGTTCTTC
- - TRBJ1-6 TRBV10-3 CAISESLRGLSYNSPLHF TGTGCCATCAGTGAGTCGTTGAGGGGTTTGTCCTATAATTCACCCCTCCACTTT
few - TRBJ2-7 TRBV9 CASSGSPYEQYF TGTGCCAGCTCCGGGTCTCCCTACGAGCAGTACTTC
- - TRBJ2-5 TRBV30 CAWSRRSGETQYF TGTGCCTGGAGTAGGAGAAGTGGAGAGACCCAGTACTTC
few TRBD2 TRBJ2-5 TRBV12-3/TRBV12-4 CASSFPGGNRRETQYF TGTGCCAGCAGTTTTCCGGGAGGGAACCGCCGCGAGACCCAGTACTTC
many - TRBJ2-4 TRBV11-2 CASSLKVKTLTKNIQYF TGTGCCAGCAGCTTAAAGGTCAAAACCCTAACCAAAAACATTCAGTACTTC
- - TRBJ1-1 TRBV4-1 CASSLRQVDTEAFF TGCGCCAGCAGCCTCAGACAGGTGGACACTGAAGCTTTCTTT
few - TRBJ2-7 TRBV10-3 CAISERTATYEQYF TGTGCCATCAGTGAACGGACAGCGACCTACGAGCAGTACTTC
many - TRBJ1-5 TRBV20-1 CSATPNNQPQHF TGCAGTGCAACTCCTAACAATCAGCCCCAGCATTTT
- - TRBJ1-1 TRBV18 CASSPPAQLNTEAFF TGTGCCAGCTCACCACCCGCACAATTGAACACTGAAGCTTTCTTT
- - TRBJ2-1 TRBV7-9 CASTSKSSYNEQFF TGTGCCAGCACCTCGAAGAGCTCCTACAATGAGCAGTTCTTC
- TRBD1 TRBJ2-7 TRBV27 CASSSDRGEDEQYF TGTGCCAGCAGTTCGGACAGGGGGGAAGACGAGCAGTACTTC